The next 31 T cell receptor beta chains were all read from a single sample in a study of CD8 T cells in Susac syndrome. The RNA, roughly 0.45 to 1 ug, was put through reverse transcription using random hexamers. TCRdb re-called the immunoSEQ multiplex PCR reads with MiXCR, one entry per CDR3 protein. The sample records some 90,000 distinct CDR3 sequences, about 93% being singletons. Source material: CD8+ T cells from PBMCs. Receptors were obtained from a human donor in good health.

The genes are TRBV5-6 and TRBJ1-1; perhaps TRBD1 as D (6 bases). Germline V gives CDR1 SGHDT, CDR2 YYEEEE. V was clipped by 1 base and J by 5 bases, with 12 bases between them. There are 14 residues in the CDR3. In DNA, the CDR3 is TGTGCCAGCAGCTTGACAGGGTCTAGGACTGAAGCTTTCTTT. This sequence encodes CASSLTGSRTEAFF.

The rearrangement links TRBV12-5 to TRBJ2-4, with a possible D match to TRBD1 (5 bases). This CDR3 region has 14 residues. Trimming stripped 3 bases from V and 2 bases from J, with 8 bases between. CDR1 and CDR2 (germline): LGHNT, FRNRAP. CDR3 region: CASGFDRTKNIQYF. The CDR3 DNA is TGTGCTAGTGGTTTCGACAGAACCAAAAACATTCAGTACTTC.

The V call is TRBV2, the J call TRBJ2-5, with 10 nucleotides matching TRBD1. From germline, CDR1 is SNHLY and CDR2 FYNNEI. The junction had 8 bases not matched to a gene; V was cut back by 6 bases and J by 4 bases. This CDR3 spans 15 amino acids. The CDR3 region has the DNA TGTGCCAGCAGCCCCTGGGACAGGGGTCGAGAGACCCAGTACTTC. It encodes CASSPWDRGRETQYF.

V gene TRBV28 combines with J gene TRBJ2-7, with 10 bases matching TRBD1. The CDR3 is 14 residues long. Germline values: CDR1 MDHEN, CDR2 SYDVKM. Trimming cost V 5 bases and J 6 bases; bases outside gene matches: 7. This chain's CDR3 is CASSKTGTGVEQYF. The CDR3, as DNA: TGTGCCAGCAGTAAAACCGGGACAGGGGTCGAGCAGTACTTC.

The chain couples TRBV7-9 to TRBJ1-2; the D is unclear. CDR3 length: 12 residues. Germline V gene data show CDR1 as SEHNR and CDR2 as FQNEAQ (reference sequence). The V and J ends lost 5 bases and 2 bases respectively, with 6 bases between them. CDR3 nucleotide sequence: TGTGCCAGCAGCCCCGACAACTATGGCTACACCTTC. It yields the protein CASSPDNYGYTF.

This clonotype was seen a single time. The genes are TRBV7-9 and TRBJ1-5; a possible D gene is TRBD1 (5 bases). Trimming pared 7 bases from V and 7 bases from J, leaving 20 bases between. This CDR3 is built from 15 residues. Per the germline V gene, CDR1 is SEHNR and CDR2 is FQNEAQ (reference sequence). The chain's CDR3 is CASKMSGVRGQPQHF. CDR3 nucleotides: TGTGCCAGCAAAATGTCCGGGGTGCGGGGCCAGCCCCAGCATTTT.

The CDR3 loop reads CASSSWDREADTQYF. CDR3 DNA: TGTGCCAGCAGCTCCTGGGACAGGGAGGCAGATACGCAGTATTTT. This chain links TRBV9 with TRBJ2-3, with 9 bases fitting TRBD1. Germline assignment: CDR1 SGDLS and CDR2 YYNGEE. Trimming at V came to 4 bases and at J to 4 bases, leaving 7 bases not matched to a gene. The CDR3 has 15 residues.

V is TRBV7-9 and J is TRBJ2-3, with D possibly TRBD1 on 5 matching bases. Germline V gene data show CDR1 as SEHNR and CDR2 as FQNEAQ (reference sequence). Trimming removed 5 bases at V and 2 bases at J, with 11 bases between. This CDR3 has 14 amino acids. DNA of the CDR3: TGTGCCAGCAGCGGGGCATATTACACAGATACGCAGTATTTT. This encodes CASSGAYYTDTQYF.

This clonotype was seen only once. The chain couples TRBV6-2 or TRBV6-3 to TRBJ2-1; 10 positions match TRBD2. V lost 0 bases and J lost 4; bases outside the gene matches: 3. Germline values: CDR1 MNHEY, CDR2 SVGEGT. The CDR3 is made up of 16 amino acids. The CDR3 reads CASSYSSLAGYNEQFF. CDR3 coding DNA: TGTGCCAGCAGTTACTCTTCACTAGCGGGGTACAATGAGCAGTTCTTC.

This chain uses TRBV5-6 with TRBJ2-1, with 7 nucleotides matching TRBD1. J gave up 7 bases and V 2 bases, and 9 bases lay outside the gene matches. In germline, CDR1 is SGHDT, CDR2 YYEEEE. The CDR3 has 15 amino acids. The CDR3 nucleotides read TGTGCCAGCAGCTTAGGGGGCCCCGCACTTAATGAGCAGTTCTTC. This codes for CASSLGGPALNEQFF.

The chain recombines TRBV5-1 with TRBJ1-1; 9 bases are a match to TRBD1. Germline values: CDR1 SGHRS, CDR2 YFSETQ. This CDR3 has 16 residues. V dropped 4 bases and J dropped 1; count of bases not matched to a gene: 8. The CDR3 loop reads CASSDRDRDANTEAFF. CDR3 sequence (DNA): TGCGCCAGCAGCGACCGGGACAGGGACGCGAACACTGAAGCTTTCTTT.

The rearrangement uses TRBV6-4 and TRBJ2-6; 7 nucleotides align to TRBD1. V trimming: 4 bases; J trimming: 0 bases; junction bases outside the gene matches: 0. Per germline, CDR1 MRHNA and CDR2 SNTAGT. The length of the CDR3 is 15 residues. CDR3 amino acids: CASSGDSSGANVLTF. In DNA form, the CDR3 reads TGTGCCAGCAGTGGGGACAGCTCTGGGGCCAACGTCCTGACTTTC.

This clonotype was detected only once. This chain uses TRBV19 with TRBJ2-1; TRBD1 might be the D (5 bases). CDR3 length equals 12 residues. Trimming left V 3 bases short and J 9 bases short, with 9 bases between. CDR1 is LNHDA, CDR2 SQIVND, per germline (reference sequence). In DNA form, the CDR3 reads TGTGCCAGTAGTATTGGGGCGGTTGAGCAGTTCTTC. Amino acids: CASSIGAVEQFF.

The genes are TRBV5-1 and TRBJ1-1; D is possibly TRBD1 (5 bases). V lost 5 bases and J lost 7, with 18 bases in between. Germline CDR1 is SGHRS and CDR2 is YFSETQ. CDR3 size: 14 residues. CDR3 sequence: CASRRGQGIGEAFF. The CDR3 nucleotides read TGCGCCAGCAGAAGGGGCCAGGGCATCGGTGAAGCTTTCTTT.

V and J are TRBV15 and TRBJ2-7; a weak D match, TRBD2 (6 bases). Deletions cut 0 bases from V and 2 bases from J, with 14 bases between. CDR1 LNHNV and CDR2 YYDKDF come from the germline V gene (reference sequence). The CDR3 spans 16 residues. In DNA, the CDR3 is TGTGCCACCAGCAGAGATTCCGGGGGTGACACCTACGAGCAGTACTTC. Its protein is CATSRDSGGDTYEQYF.

The table lists this clonotype with a few counts. The rearrangement links TRBV4-2 to TRBJ2-4; TRBD2 agrees at 8 bases. With V trimmed by 0 bases and J by 8 bases, 6 bases remained unmatched. CDR1 and CDR2 from the germline V gene are LGHNA and YNFKEQ. The CDR3 is 15 amino acids. The CDR3 here is CASSQEVGGADIQYF. CDR3 sequence (DNA): TGTGCCAGCAGCCAAGAAGTCGGGGGGGCGGACATTCAGTACTTC.

The gene calls are TRBV20-1 and TRBJ1-1; 11 bases agree with TRBD1. The CDR3 has 16 residues. The V gene's germline CDR1 is DFQATT and CDR2 SNEGSKA (reference sequence). Trimming at V came to 4 bases and at J to 3 bases, leaving 10 bases not matched to a gene. CDR3 sequence: CSAKGQGAPEYTEAFF. The CDR3 nucleotides are TGCAGTGCTAAAGGACAGGGGGCGCCTGAATACACTGAAGCTTTCTTT.

This chain connects TRBV27 to TRBJ2-1; TRBD2 agrees at 9 bases. This CDR3 region has 14 residues. J was trimmed by 9 bases and V by 5 bases; bases with no gene match: 8. CDR1 is MNHEY and CDR2 is SMNVEV in the germline V gene (reference sequence). The CDR3 DNA sequence: TGTGCCAGCAGTGCCATAGCGGGGGAACGTGAGCAGTTCTTC. It is translated as CASSAIAGEREQFF.

The CDR3 here is CASIQGGKSTDTQYF. DNA for the CDR3: TGTGCCAGCATCCAAGGGGGAAAGAGCACAGATACGCAGTATTTT. V gene TRBV12-3 or TRBV12-4 combines with J gene TRBJ2-3; possible D gene TRBD1, 6 bases. The length of the CDR3 is 15 residues. Trimming took 7 bases from V and 0 from J, leaving 14 bases between them.

The chain is built from TRBV30 and TRBJ2-3, with D tentatively TRBD2 (5 bases). Per the germline V gene, CDR1 is GTSNPN and CDR2 is SVGIG (reference sequence). Deletions cut 1 base from V and 1 base from J, with 9 bases between. The CDR3 runs 14 residues. This CDR3 reads CAWSAGFGTDTQYF. The CDR3 DNA reads as TGTGCCTGGAGTGCGGGGTTTGGCACAGATACGCAGTATTTT.

The chain couples TRBV2 to TRBJ1-3; D may be TRBD1 (6 bases). V gave up 10 bases and J gave up 4 bases, with 8 bases separating them. The CDR3 runs 11 residues. The germline gives CDR1 SNHLY, CDR2 FYNNEI. As DNA, the CDR3 is TGTGCCACGCAGGGGGGAAACACCATATATTTT. It codes for CATQGGNTIYF.

This sequence joins TRBV27 and TRBJ1-5; 7 nucleotides agree with TRBD1. The CDR3 has 18 residues. V shed 5 bases and J 1 base; nucleotides not matched to a gene: 14. Germline CDR1 and CDR2: MNHEY and SMNVEV (reference sequence). CDR3 sequence reads: CASSALGQSHASNQPQHF. The CDR3 DNA sequence: TGTGCCAGCAGTGCCCTGGGACAGTCCCACGCGAGCAATCAGCCCCAGCATTTT.

The gene calls are TRBV7-8 and TRBJ2-3; TRBD2 might be the D (5 bases). The CDR3 has 15 amino acids. V lost 1 base, J lost 1 base, and 9 bases lay in between. Germline CDR1 reads SGHVS; CDR2 reads FQNEAQ. Here the CDR3 reads CASSLGVSGTDTQYF. CDR3 bases: TGTGCCAGCAGCTTAGGTGTTAGCGGCACAGATACGCAGTATTTT. Using reference TRBV7-8 and TRBJ2-3 for the parts outside the CDR3, the full variable domain is GAGVSQSPRYKVAKRGQDVALRCDPISGHVSLFWYQQALGQGPEFLTYFQNEAQLDKSGLPSDRFFAERPEGSVSTLKIQRTQQEDSAVYLCASSLGVSGTDTQYFGPGTRLTVL.

The J gene is TRBJ2-7, the V gene TRBV27, with 12 bases lining up with TRBD1. Germline assignment: CDR1 MNHEY and CDR2 SMNVEV (reference sequence). The CDR3 spans 14 residues. J gave up 5 bases and V 8 bases, and 7 bases lay outside the gene matches. CDR3 residues: CASSWGQGANEQYF. The CDR3 DNA reads as TGTGCCAGCTCTTGGGGACAGGGGGCGAACGAGCAGTACTTC.

This sequence joins TRBV5-4 and TRBJ1-2; D remains unclear. V was shortened by 0 bases and J by 8 bases, with 11 bases between the two germline ends. The CDR3 is made up of 13 amino acids. Germline V CDR1 and CDR2: SGHNT, YYREEE (reference sequence). CDR3 DNA sequence: TGTGCCAGCAGCTTGGAACCGATTAGCGGCTACACCTTC. Translation: CASSLEPISGYTF.

This clonotype was recorded only once. The J gene is TRBJ2-1, the V gene TRBV20-1; 11 bases map to TRBD2. The CDR3 covers 14 residues. Germline V gene data show CDR1 as DFQATT and CDR2 as SNEGSKA (reference sequence). After removal of 5 bases from V and 4 bases from J, the junction contained 4 bases not matched to a gene. CDR3 nucleotide sequence: TGCAGTGCTCGAGGACTAGCGGGTTACAATGAGCAGTTCTTC. Its protein is CSARGLAGYNEQFF.

The rearrangement joins TRBV2 to TRBJ2-1; D unclear. Deletions cut 3 bases from V and 6 bases from J, with 6 bases between. The CDR3 totals 12 residues. Germline-derived CDR1 and CDR2 are SNHLY and FYNNEI. CDR3 DNA sequence: TGTGCCAGCAGTGATTGGGCCAATGAGCAGTTCTTC. Protein product: CASSDWANEQFF. The full variable domain, its missing parts supplied by reference TRBV2 and TRBJ2-1, is EPEVTQTPSHQVTQMGQEVILRCVPISNHLYFYWYRQILGQKVEFLVSFYNNEISEKSEIFDDQFSVERPDGSNFTLKIRSTKLEDSAMYFCASSDWANEQFFGPGTRLTVL.

V and J are TRBV7-3 and TRBJ1-1, with a possible D match to TRBD1 (5 bases). The CDR3 has 14 residues. The V and J ends lost 0 bases and 6 bases respectively, with 11 bases between them. Germline-derived CDR1 and CDR2 are SGHTA and FQGTGA. In nucleotides, the CDR3 is TGTGCCAGCAGCTTAACGGGGGGGGGTGCTGAAGCTTTCTTT. It yields the protein CASSLTGGGAEAFF.

This clonotype has just one count. The J gene is TRBJ2-7, the V gene TRBV30, with D maybe TRBD1 (6 bases). Germline V gives CDR1 GTSNPN, CDR2 SVGIG (reference sequence). This CDR3 has 14 residues. The germline V and J ends were trimmed by 3 bases and 2 bases, with 14 bases remaining between them. The CDR3 region has the DNA TGTGCCTGGAGGGGGACATTGGTTACCTACGAGCAGTACTTC. Amino acid sequence: CAWRGTLVTYEQYF.

V and J are TRBV30 and TRBJ1-5, with D maybe TRBD1 (6 bases). Deletions cut 1 base from V and 1 base from J, with 8 bases between. The CDR3 consists of 14 residues. CDR1 and CDR2 (germline): GTSNPN, SVGIG (reference sequence). CDR3 loop: CAWSGGQSNQPQHF. As DNA, the CDR3 is TGTGCCTGGAGTGGCGGACAGAGCAATCAGCCCCAGCATTTT.

The rearrangement joins TRBV5-6 to TRBJ1-5; the D gene is possibly TRBD1 (5 bases). The CDR3 consists of 16 residues. Germline assignment: CDR1 SGHDT and CDR2 YYEEEE. V gave up 2 bases and J gave up 1 base, with 13 bases separating them. CDR3 DNA: TGTGCCAGCAGCTTACGTTCGAGGGGCAGCAATCAGCCCCAGCATTTT. This encodes CASSLRSRGSNQPQHF.